This entry features one T cell receptor beta chain sequence. These data are taken from a study of tumor-infiltrating lymphocytes in primary liver carcinoma. DNA and RNA were both co-extracted from approximately 20-30 mg of bulk tissue that had not been sorted. Germline V lookup: CDR1 MNHNY, CDR2 SVGAGI (reference sequence). The V gene lost 7 bases and the J gene lost 3 bases, with 21 bases spanning the gap. This CDR3 is built from 16 residues. The authors made TCR beta cDNA from approximately 490 ng total RNA with a constant-region primer. It was through three nested multiplex PCR rounds of slightly modified ARM-PCR that TCR beta libraries arose. Amplification in the first two PCR rounds was performed using TRBV1-TRBV30 forward primers and a C-beta reverse primer for 10 cycles each. TCRdb fed the multiplex PCR reads into MiXCR, producing one record per CDR3 protein. Of roughly 30,000 distinct CDR3 sequences listed, 75% to 85% are singletons.

The specimen was liver tumor tissue from sampling region 5. Described subset: tumor region T5, tumor centre. The chain joins TRBV6-6 to TRBJ1-2; a weak D match, TRBD1 (5 bases). The TCR sequence derives from a man aged 35-49 years with primary liver carcinoma and hepatitis B virus infection. The CDR3 DNA reads as TGTGCCAGCACCCACGACACCTACAGGCGCGACTATGGCTACACCTTC. Translation gives CASTHDTYRRDYGYTF.